This T cell receptor beta chain comes out of a study of blood T cell repertoires in COVID-19. The wider study: From the United States, Italy and Spain came samples of acute and convalescent COVID-19. PBMCs, B-cell-depleted T cells, or T cells provided the cDNA or gDNA that made up the material.

Authors' methods: From reference gene primer amplification, estimates of nucleated cell counts were derived. Here immunoSEQ multiplex PCR was the method, and the copy in TCRdb shows in-frame clones only, minus some. Clone size and the V and J calls come from that table; the DNA yielded D and trimming. This table has about 150,000 clones, roughly 79% appearing once. This clone came up once. Germline V CDR1 and CDR2: SGHNT, YENEEA. J was trimmed by 6 bases and V by 3 bases; bases with no gene match: 0. The CDR3 totals 14 residues. The sequencing input was peripheral blood. The chain has TRBV11-3 and TRBJ2-1, with 12 bases matching TRBD2. The receptor was isolated from a man in his fifties or sixties with active or convalescent COVID-19. CDR3 DNA: TGTGCCAGCAGCTTGACTAGCGGGAGCAATGAGCAGTTCTTC. Its protein is CASSLTSGSNEQFF.